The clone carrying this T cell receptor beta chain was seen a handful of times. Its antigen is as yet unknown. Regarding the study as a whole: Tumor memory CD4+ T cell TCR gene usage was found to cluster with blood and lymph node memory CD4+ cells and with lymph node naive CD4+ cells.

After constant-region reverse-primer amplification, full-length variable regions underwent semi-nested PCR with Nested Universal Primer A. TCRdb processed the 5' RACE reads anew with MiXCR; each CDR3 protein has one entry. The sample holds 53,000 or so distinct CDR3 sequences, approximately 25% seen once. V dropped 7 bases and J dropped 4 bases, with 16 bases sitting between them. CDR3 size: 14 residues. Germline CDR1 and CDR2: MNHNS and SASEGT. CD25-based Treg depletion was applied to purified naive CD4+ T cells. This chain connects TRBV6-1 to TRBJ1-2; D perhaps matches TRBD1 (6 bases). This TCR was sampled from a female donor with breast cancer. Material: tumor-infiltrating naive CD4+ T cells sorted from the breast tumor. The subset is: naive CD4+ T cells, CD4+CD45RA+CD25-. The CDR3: CASTRTESPYGYTF. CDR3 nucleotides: TGTGCCAGCACTAGGACAGAGAGCCCCTATGGCTACACCTTC.